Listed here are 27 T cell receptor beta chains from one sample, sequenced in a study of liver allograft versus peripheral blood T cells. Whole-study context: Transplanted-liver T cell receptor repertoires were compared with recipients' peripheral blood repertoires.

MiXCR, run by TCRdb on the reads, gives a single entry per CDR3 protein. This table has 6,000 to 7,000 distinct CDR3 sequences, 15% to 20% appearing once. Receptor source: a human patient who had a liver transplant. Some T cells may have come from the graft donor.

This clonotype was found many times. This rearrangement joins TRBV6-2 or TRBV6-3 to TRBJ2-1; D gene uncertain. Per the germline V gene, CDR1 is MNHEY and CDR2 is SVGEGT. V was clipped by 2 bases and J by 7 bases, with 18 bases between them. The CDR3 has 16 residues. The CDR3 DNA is TGTGCCAGCAGTTACGTTCCGGGTGGCGTACGGAATGAGCAGTTCTTC. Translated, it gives CASSYVPGGVRNEQFF.

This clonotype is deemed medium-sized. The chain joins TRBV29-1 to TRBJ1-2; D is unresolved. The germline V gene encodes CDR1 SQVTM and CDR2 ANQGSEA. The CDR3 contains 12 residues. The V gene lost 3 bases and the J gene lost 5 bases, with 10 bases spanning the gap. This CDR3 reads CSVDAERYGYTF. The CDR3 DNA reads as TGCAGCGTTGACGCGGAAAGATATGGCTACACCTTC.

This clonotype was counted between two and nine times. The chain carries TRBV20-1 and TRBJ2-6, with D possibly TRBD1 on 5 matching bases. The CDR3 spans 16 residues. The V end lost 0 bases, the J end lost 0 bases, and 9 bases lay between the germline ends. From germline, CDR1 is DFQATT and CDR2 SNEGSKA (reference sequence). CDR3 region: CSARDYDSSGANVLTF. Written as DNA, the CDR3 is TGCAGTGCTAGAGATTATGACAGCTCTGGGGCCAACGTCCTGACTTTC.

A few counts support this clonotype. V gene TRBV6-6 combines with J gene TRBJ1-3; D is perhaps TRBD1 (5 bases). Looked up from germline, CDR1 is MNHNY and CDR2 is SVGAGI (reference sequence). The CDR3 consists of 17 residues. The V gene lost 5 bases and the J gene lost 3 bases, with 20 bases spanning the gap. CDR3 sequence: CASSPYGALGVGNTIYF. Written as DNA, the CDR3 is TGTGCCAGCAGTCCTTACGGGGCCCTTGGGGTTGGAAACACCATATATTTT.

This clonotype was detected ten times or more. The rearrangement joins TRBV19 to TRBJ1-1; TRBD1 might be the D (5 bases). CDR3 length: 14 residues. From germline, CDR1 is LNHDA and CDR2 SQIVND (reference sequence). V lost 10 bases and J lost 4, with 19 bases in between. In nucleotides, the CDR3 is TGTGCCACCAAGTGGGGGGGAGGTGGCACTGAAGCTTTCTTT. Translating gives CATKWGGGGTEAFF.

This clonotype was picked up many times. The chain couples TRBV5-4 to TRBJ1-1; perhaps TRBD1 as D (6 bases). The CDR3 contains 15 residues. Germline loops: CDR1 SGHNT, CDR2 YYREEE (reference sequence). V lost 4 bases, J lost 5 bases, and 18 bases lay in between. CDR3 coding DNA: TGTGCCAGCAGCCCCGACAGGCGAATGGATACTGAAGCTTTCTTT. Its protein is CASSPDRRMDTEAFF.

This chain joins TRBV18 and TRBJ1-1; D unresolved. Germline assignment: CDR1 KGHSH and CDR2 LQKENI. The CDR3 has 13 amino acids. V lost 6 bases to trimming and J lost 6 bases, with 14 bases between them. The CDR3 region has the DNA TGTGCCAGCTCCCCGGCCGGGTCCCCTGAAGCTTTCTTT. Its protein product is CASSPAGSPEAFF.

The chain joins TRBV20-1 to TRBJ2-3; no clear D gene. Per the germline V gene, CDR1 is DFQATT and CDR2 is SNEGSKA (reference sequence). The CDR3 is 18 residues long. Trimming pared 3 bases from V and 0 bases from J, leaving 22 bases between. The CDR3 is CSASQVSPRRVSTDTQYF. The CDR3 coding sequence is TGCAGTGCTAGCCAGGTATCCCCGCGTCGTGTTAGCACAGATACGCAGTATTTT.

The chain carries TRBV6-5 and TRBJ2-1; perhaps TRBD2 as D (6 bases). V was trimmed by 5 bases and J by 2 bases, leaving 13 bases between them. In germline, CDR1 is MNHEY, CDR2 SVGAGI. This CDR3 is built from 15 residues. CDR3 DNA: TGTGCCAGCAGTCTACCGGGGGACGCCTACAATGAGCAGTTCTTC. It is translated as CASSLPGDAYNEQFF.

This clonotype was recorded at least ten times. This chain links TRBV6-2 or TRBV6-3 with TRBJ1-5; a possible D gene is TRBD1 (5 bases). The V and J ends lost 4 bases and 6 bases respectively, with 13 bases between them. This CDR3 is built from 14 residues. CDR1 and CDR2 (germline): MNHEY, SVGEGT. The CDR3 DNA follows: TGTGCCAGCAGTTTTGACAGCGGGGTTCAGCCCCAGCATTTT. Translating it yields CASSFDSGVQPQHF.

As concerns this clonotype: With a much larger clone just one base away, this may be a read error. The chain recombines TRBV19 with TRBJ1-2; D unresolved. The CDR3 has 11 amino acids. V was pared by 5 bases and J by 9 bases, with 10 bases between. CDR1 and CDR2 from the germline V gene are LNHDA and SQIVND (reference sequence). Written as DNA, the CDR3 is TGTGCCAGTAGTTGGGGTAATTGCTACACCTTC. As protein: CASSWGNCYTF.

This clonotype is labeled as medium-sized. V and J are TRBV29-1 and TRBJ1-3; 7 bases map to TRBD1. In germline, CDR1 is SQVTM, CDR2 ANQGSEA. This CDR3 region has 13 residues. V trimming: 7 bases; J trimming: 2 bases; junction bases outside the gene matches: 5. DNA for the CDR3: TGCAGCGCCTTGACAGGGACTGGAAACACCATATATTTT. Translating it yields CSALTGTGNTIYF. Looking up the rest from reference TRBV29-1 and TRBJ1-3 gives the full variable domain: SAVISQKPSRDICQRGTSLTIQCQVDSQVTMMFWYRQQPGQSLTLIATANQGSEATYESGFVIDKFPISRPNLTFSTLTVSNMSPEDSSIYLCSALTGTGNTIYFGEGSWLTVV.

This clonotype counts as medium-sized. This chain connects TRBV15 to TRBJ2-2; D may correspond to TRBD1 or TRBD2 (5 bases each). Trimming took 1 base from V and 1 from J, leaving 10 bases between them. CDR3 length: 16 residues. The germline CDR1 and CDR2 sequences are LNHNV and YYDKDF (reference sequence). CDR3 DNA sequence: TGTGCCACCAGCAGAGGTCGGGGCTTGAACACCGGGGAGCTGTTTTTT. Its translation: CATSRGRGLNTGELFF.

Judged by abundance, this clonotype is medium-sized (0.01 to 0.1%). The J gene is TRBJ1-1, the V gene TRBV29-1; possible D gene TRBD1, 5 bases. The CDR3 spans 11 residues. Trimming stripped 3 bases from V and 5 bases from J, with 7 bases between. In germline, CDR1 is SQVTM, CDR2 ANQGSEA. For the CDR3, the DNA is TGCAGCGTTGACAGGGTAACTGAAGCTTTCTTT. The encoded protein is CSVDRVTEAFF.

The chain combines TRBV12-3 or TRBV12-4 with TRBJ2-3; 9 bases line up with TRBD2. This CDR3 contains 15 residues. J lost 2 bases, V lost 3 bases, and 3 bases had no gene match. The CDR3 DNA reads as TGTGCCAGCAGTTTGAGCGGGGGGCCCACAGATACGCAGTATTTT. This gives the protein CASSLSGGPTDTQYF.

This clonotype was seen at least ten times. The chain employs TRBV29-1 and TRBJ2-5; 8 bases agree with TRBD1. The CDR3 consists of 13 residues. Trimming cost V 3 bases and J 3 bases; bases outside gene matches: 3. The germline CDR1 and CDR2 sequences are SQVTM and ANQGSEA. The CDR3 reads CSVDRGLEETQYF. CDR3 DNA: TGCAGCGTTGACAGGGGGCTGGAAGAGACCCAGTACTTC.

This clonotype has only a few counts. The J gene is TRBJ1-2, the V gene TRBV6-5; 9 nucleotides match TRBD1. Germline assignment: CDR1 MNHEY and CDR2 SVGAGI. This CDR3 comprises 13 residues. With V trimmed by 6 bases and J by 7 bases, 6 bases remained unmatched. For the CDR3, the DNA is TGTGCCAGCAGGGCGGACAGGGGAGGTGGCTACACCTTC. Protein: CASRADRGGGYTF.

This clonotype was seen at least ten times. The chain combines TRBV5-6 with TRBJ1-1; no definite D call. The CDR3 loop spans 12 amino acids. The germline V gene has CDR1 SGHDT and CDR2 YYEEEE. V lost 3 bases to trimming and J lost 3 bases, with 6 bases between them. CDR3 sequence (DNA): TGTGCCAGCAGCTGGGGTGACACTGAAGCTTTCTTT. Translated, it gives CASSWGDTEAFF.

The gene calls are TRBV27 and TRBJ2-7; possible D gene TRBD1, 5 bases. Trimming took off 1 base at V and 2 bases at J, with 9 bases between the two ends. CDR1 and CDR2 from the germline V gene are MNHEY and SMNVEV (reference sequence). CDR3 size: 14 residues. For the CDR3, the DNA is TGTGCCAGCAGTTTATTAGGGGAAACCTACGAGCAGTACTTC. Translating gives CASSLLGETYEQYF.

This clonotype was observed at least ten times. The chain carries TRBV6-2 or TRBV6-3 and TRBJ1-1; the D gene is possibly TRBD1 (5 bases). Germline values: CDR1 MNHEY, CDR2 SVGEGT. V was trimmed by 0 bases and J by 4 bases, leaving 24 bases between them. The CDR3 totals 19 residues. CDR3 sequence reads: CASSYSKGPYSGFGTEAFF. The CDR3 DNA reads TGTGCCAGCAGTTACTCGAAGGGACCCTATTCAGGGTTTGGCACTGAAGCTTTCTTT.

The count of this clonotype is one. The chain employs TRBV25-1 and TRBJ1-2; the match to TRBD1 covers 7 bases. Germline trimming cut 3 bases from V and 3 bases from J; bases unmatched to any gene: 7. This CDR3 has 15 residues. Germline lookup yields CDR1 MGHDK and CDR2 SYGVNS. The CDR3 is CASSDTQGWDYGYTF. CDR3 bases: TGTGCCAGCAGTGATACACAGGGGTGGGACTATGGCTACACCTTC.

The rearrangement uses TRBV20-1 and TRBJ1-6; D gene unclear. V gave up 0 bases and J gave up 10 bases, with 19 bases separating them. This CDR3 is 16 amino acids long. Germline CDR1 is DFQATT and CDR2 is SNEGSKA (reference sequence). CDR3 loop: CSARDSEGTGNSPLHF. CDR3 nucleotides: TGCAGTGCTAGAGATTCAGAGGGAACTGGGAACTCACCCCTCCACTTT.

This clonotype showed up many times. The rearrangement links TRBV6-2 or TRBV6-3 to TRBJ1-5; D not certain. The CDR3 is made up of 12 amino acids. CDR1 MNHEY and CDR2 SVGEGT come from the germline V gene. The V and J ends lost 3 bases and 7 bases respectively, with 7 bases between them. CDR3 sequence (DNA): TGTGCCAGCAGTTATCAGGAACAGCCCCAGCATTTT. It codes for CASSYQEQPQHF.

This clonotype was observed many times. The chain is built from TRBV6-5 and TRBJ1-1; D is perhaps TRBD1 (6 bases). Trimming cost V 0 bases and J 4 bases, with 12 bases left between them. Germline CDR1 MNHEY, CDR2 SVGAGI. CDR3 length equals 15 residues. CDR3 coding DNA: TGTGCCAGCAGTTACTCGAAGGGGGGCTTCACTGAAGCTTTCTTT. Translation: CASSYSKGGFTEAFF.

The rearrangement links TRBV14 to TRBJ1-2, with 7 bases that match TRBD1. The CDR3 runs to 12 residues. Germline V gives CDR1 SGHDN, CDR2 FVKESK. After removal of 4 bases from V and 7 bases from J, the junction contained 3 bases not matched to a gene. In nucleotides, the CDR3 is TGTGCCAGCAGCCCGACAGGGTTTGGCTACACCTTC. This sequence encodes CASSPTGFGYTF.

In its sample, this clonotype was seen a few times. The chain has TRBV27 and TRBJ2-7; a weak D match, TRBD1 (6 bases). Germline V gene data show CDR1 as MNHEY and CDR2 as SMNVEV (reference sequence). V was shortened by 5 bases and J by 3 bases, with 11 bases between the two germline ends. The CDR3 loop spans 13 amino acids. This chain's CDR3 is CASSPTGIYEQYF. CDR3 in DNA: TGTGCCAGCAGTCCCACAGGGATCTACGAGCAGTACTTC.

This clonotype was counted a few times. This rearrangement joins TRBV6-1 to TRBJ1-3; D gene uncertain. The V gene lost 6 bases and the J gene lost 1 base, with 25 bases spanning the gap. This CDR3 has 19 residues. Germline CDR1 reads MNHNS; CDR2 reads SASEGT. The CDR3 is CASSKPTVSEVWSGNTIYF. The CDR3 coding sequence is TGTGCCAGCAGCAAACCCACAGTATCGGAAGTATGGTCTGGAAACACCATATATTTT.